This T cell receptor (beta chain) stems from a study of human T cells and chemical hapten exposure. RNA extraction used unfractionated whole blood as the source of total RNA. The sample holds a few counts of this clonotype. Unique molecular identifiers were linked by the library to individual cDNA molecules. From the 5' RACE reads, TCRdb called clonotypes with MiXCR, one entry per CDR3 protein. The profile shows roughly 110,000 distinct CDR3 sequences, approximately 20% of them singletons. The CDR3 runs 17 residues. Germline CDR1 is MDHEN and CDR2 is SYDVKM. V was cut by 4 bases and J by 3 bases, with 20 bases left in between.

The TCR originated in a human donor in good health. This rearrangement joins TRBV28 to TRBJ2-3, with a tentative D call TRBD2 (6 bases). The CDR3 here is CASSSLGGGTRTDTQYF. The CDR3 DNA reads as TGTGCCAGCAGTTCCCTAGGTGGCGGGACCAGAACAGATACGCAGTATTTT.